This T cell receptor beta chain was observed in a study of early T cells in non-severe SARS-CoV-2 infection. There are many counts of this clonotype. Individual cDNA molecules each received unique molecular identifiers attached to them. TCRdb reanalysed the 5' RACE reads using MiXCR and keeps one entry per CDR3 protein. The sample includes approximately 70,000 distinct CDR3 sequences, approximately 5% of them seen just once. The CDR3 is 15 amino acids. V shed 1 base and J shed 0 bases, with 7 bases lying between them. Germline CDR1 reads SGDLS; CDR2 reads YYNGEE. Sequencing was performed on whole blood, taken at baseline. The source of this sequence is an adult who was a healthcare worker with PCR-confirmed SARS-CoV-2 infection or an uninfected control (not recorded which). The chain employs TRBV9 and TRBJ2-2; D is perhaps TRBD2 (6 bases). The CDR3 nucleotides are TGTGCCAGCAGCGTACGGGGGACGAACACCGGGGAGCTGTTTTTT. Its translation: CASSVRGTNTGELFF.